The rows below give T cell receptor beta chains drawn from one sample of a study of T cell responses to AZD1222 COVID-19 vaccine. Some clones are missing from TCRdb's copy, which holds only in-frame ones; the method was immunoSEQ multiplex PCR. The profile shows 110,000 to 150,000 clones, 80% to 95% of them singletons. Sequences were derived from peripheral blood, sampled on day 0 of AZD1222 vaccination. Receptor source: an adult in good health. Each CDR3 is given with its conserved first and last residue. The D gene is left open where the match is weak. Some rows have no size entry. The others give once, few or many, or a class for an expanded clone.

J	size	D	V	CDR3	DNA
TRBJ2-1	-	-	TRBV12-5	CASGLALGTSYNEQFF	TGTGCTAGTGGTTTAGCCCTTGGGACTTCCTACAATGAGCAGTTCTTC
TRBJ1-2	-	-	TRBV27	CASSFFRNYGYTF	TGTGCCAGCAGTTTCTTCAGGAACTATGGCTACACCTTC
TRBJ1-1	-	-	TRBV19	CASRTGPQNTEAFF	TGTGCCAGTAGAACGGGACCGCAAAACACTGAAGCTTTCTTT
TRBJ2-5	-	-	TRBV18	CASSPKVGETQYF	TGTGCCAGCTCACCTAAGGTGGGGGAGACCCAGTACTTC
TRBJ1-2	-	-	TRBV11-2	CASSLGGLGGYTF	TGTGCCAGCAGCTTAGGCGGCCTAGGTGGCTACACCTTC
TRBJ2-7	-	-	TRBV21-1	CASSRGQRNYEQYF	TGTGCCAGCAGCAGGGGACAGAGGAACTACGAGCAGTACTTC
TRBJ2-4	-	-	TRBV7-2	CASSQEGGGIQYF	TGTGCCAGCAGTCAAGAAGGAGGCGGCATTCAGTACTTC
TRBJ1-4	-	-	TRBV28	CASRPGPINEKLFF	TGTGCCAGCAGACCGGGGCCCATTAATGAAAAACTGTTTTTT
TRBJ2-5	once	TRBD2	TRBV19	CASRTSGGRETQYF	TGTGCCAGTAGGACTAGCGGGGGGCGGGAGACCCAGTACTTC
TRBJ1-5	-	-	TRBV2	CASMESGPQHF	TGTGCCAGCATGGAGTCCGGGCCCCAGCATTTT
TRBJ2-7	-	-	TRBV5-1	CASSLISETSYEQYF	TGCGCCAGCAGCTTGATTTCAGAGACCTCCTACGAGCAGTACTTC
TRBJ1-1	-	TRBD1	TRBV27	CASSFRQGSTEAFF	TGTGCCAGCAGTTTTAGACAGGGGTCCACTGAAGCTTTCTTT
TRBJ1-5	-	TRBD1	TRBV19	CASTPDRSPSQPQHF	TGTGCCAGTACGCCGGACAGGTCGCCGAGTCAGCCCCAGCATTTT
TRBJ1-2	once	TRBD1	TRBV19	CASLNAGGSNYGYTF	TGTGCCAGCCTCAATGCAGGGGGTTCTAACTATGGCTACACCTTC
TRBJ1-1	-	-	TRBV6-2/TRBV6-3	CASSKGQGKSNTEAFF	TGTGCCAGCAGTAAGGGGCAAGGCAAGTCGAACACTGAAGCTTTCTTT
TRBJ1-5	-	TRBD1	TRBV2	CASSETGPNQPQHF	TGTGCCAGCAGTGAGACAGGGCCAAATCAGCCCCAGCATTTT
TRBJ1-5	-	TRBD1	TRBV7-2	CASSLPGGNQPQHF	TGTGCCAGCAGCTTACCAGGGGGAAATCAGCCCCAGCATTTT
TRBJ1-1	-	TRBD1	TRBV5-1	CASSYGTGGGNTEAFF	TGCGCCAGCAGCTACGGGACAGGGGGCGGAAACACTGAAGCTTTCTTT
TRBJ1-1	-	-	TRBV11-3	CASSLSGVLNTEAFF	TGTGCCAGCAGCTTATCGGGCGTTCTGAACACTGAAGCTTTCTTT
TRBJ2-2	-	TRBD2	TRBV10-3	CAIRPLTSGQGTGELFF	TGTGCCATCAGGCCGCTGACTAGCGGACAAGGGACCGGGGAGCTGTTTTTT
TRBJ2-4	-	TRBD2	TRBV4-1	CASSQARTSGRTLENIQYF	TGCGCCAGCAGCCAAGCGCGGACTAGCGGGAGGACGTTGGAAAACATTCAGTACTTC
TRBJ1-5	once	-	TRBV7-9	CASSLTGNQPQHF	TGTGCCAGCAGCTTAACAGGCAATCAGCCCCAGCATTTT
TRBJ1-4	-	-	TRBV9	CASSVGAANEKLFF	TGTGCCAGCAGCGTAGGGGCGGCTAATGAAAAACTGTTTTTT
TRBJ1-1	-	-	TRBV12-3/TRBV12-4	CASSLLRGTEAFF	TGTGCCAGCAGTTTATTACGCGGCACTGAAGCTTTCTTT
TRBJ1-2	-	-	TRBV11-2	CASSLAGNYGYTF	TGTGCCAGCAGCTTAGCAGGGAACTATGGCTACACCTTC
TRBJ2-2	-	TRBD2	TRBV29-1	CSVGELAARTGELFF	TGCAGCGTTGGGGAACTAGCGGCTAGGACCGGGGAGCTGTTTTTT
TRBJ1-1	-	-	TRBV5-6	CASSLDRVVTEAFF	TGTGCCAGCAGCTTGGACAGGGTGGTGACTGAAGCTTTCTTT
TRBJ1-1	-	-	TRBV2	CASGISNTEAFF	TGTGCCAGCGGGATCTCGAACACTGAAGCTTTCTTT
TRBJ2-3	-	-	TRBV6-4	CASREDSSSTDTQYF	TGTGCCAGCAGGGAGGACAGTTCTAGCACAGATACGCAGTATTTT
TRBJ2-6	-	-	TRBV7-2	CASSPGVFGANVLTF	TGTGCCAGCAGCCCGGGTGTGTTTGGGGCCAACGTCCTGACTTTC
TRBJ1-1	-	-	TRBV30	CAWSVRTDEAFF	TGTGCCTGGAGTGTTAGGACAGATGAAGCTTTCTTT
TRBJ1-3	-	-	TRBV7-2	CASSSGSSSGNTIYF	TGTGCCAGCAGCTCTGGCAGCTCCTCTGGAAACACCATATATTTT
TRBJ1-4	once	-	TRBV29-1	CSVPGTSEKLFF	TGCAGCGTGCCCGGGACAAGCGAAAAACTGTTTTTT
TRBJ1-3	few	TRBD1	TRBV7-2	CASSSLTGGGGNTIYF	TGTGCCAGCAGCTCACTAACAGGGGGCGGTGGAAACACCATATATTTT
TRBJ2-7	-	-	TRBV27	CASSPLGGGDYEQYF	TGTGCCAGCAGTCCGCTTGGGGGTGGGGATTACGAGCAGTACTTC
TRBJ1-3	-	TRBD1	TRBV4-3	CASSQGMTGSGNTIYF	TGCGCCAGCAGCCAAGGGATGACAGGGTCTGGAAACACCATATATTTT
TRBJ2-2	-	TRBD2	TRBV11-2	CASLGTSLAGELFF	TGTGCCAGCTTAGGGACTAGCCTCGCCGGGGAGCTGTTTTTT
TRBJ2-3	-	-	TRBV6-1	CASSEFGGGGTDTQYF	TGTGCCAGCAGTGAATTTGGGGGAGGAGGCACAGATACGCAGTATTTT
TRBJ1-5	-	-	TRBV28	CATTGNSNQPQHF	TGTGCCACGACAGGAAATAGCAATCAGCCCCAGCATTTT
TRBJ2-3	-	TRBD2	TRBV5-6	CASSLGRGLADTDTQYF	TGTGCCAGCAGCTTGGGACGAGGACTAGCGGACACAGATACGCAGTATTTT
TRBJ1-3	-	-	TRBV5-6	CASSRDRSGNTIYF	TGTGCCAGCAGCAGGGACCGCTCTGGAAACACCATATATTTT
TRBJ2-1	-	-	TRBV20-1	CSASKFGGGQTYNEQFF	TGCAGTGCTAGTAAGTTCGGCGGCGGACAAACCTACAATGAGCAGTTCTTC
TRBJ2-3	-	-	TRBV9	CASSVGTNTQYF	TGTGCCAGCAGCGTTGGCACAAATACGCAGTATTTT
TRBJ1-4	-	-	TRBV12-5	CASGLASTNEKLFF	TGTGCTAGTGGTTTGGCCAGCACCAATGAAAAACTGTTTTTT
TRBJ1-2	-	TRBD1	TRBV7-8	CASSDTGVYGYTF	TGTGCCAGCAGCGACACAGGGGTCTATGGCTACACCTTC
TRBJ2-2	few	-	TRBV2	CASRRGAGELFF	TGTGCCAGCAGAAGGGGGGCCGGGGAGCTGTTTTTT
TRBJ2-7	-	TRBD2	TRBV12-3/TRBV12-4	CASRQGGTYEQYF	TGTGCCAGCAGGCAGGGAGGGACCTACGAGCAGTACTTC
TRBJ2-1	-	TRBD2	TRBV27	CASSRGTSGGSYNEQFF	TGTGCCAGCAGTCGGGGGACTAGCGGGGGCTCCTACAATGAGCAGTTCTTC
TRBJ1-1	-	-	TRBV6-1	CASSMKGPDTEAFF	TGTGCCAGCAGTATGAAGGGACCCGACACTGAAGCTTTCTTT
TRBJ1-1	-	TRBD1	TRBV27	CATGRGQSNTEAFF	TGTGCCACCGGGAGGGGGCAGTCGAACACTGAAGCTTTCTTT
TRBJ1-4	-	-	TRBV6-1	CASSEWEGDEKLFF	TGTGCCAGCAGTGAATGGGAGGGTGACGAAAAACTGTTTTTT
TRBJ2-7	-	-	TRBV29-1	CSVSNPGSPDYEQYF	TGCAGCGTTTCAAACCCGGGCTCCCCTGACTACGAGCAGTACTTC
TRBJ2-3	few	-	TRBV7-3	CASSLGPGLQAPQYF	TGTGCCAGCAGCTTAGGGCCGGGACTCCAAGCCCCGCAGTATTTT
TRBJ1-4	-	-	TRBV30	CAWSRSRVRLEKLFF	TGTGCCTGGAGCCGGTCTAGGGTTCGTCTTGAAAAACTGTTTTTT
TRBJ1-2	-	-	TRBV7-2	CASSLGTGYTF	TGTGCCAGCAGCTTAGGAACTGGCTACACCTTC
TRBJ1-1	once	-	TRBV6-2/TRBV6-3	CASSFALGTEAFF	TGTGCCAGCAGTTTCGCGCTTGGGACTGAAGCTTTCTTT
TRBJ1-6	-	-	TRBV19	CASSLQQDSPLHF	TGTGCCAGTAGTCTGCAGCAGGATTCACCCCTCCACTTT
TRBJ2-1	-	-	TRBV7-2	CASSSTGGGYNEQFF	TGTGCCAGCAGCTCAACCGGCGGTGGGTACAATGAGCAGTTCTTC
TRBJ1-5	-	-	TRBV10-3	CAISGLEGGQPQHF	TGTGCCATCAGTGGATTGGAGGGCGGGCAGCCCCAGCATTTT
TRBJ2-3	-	-	TRBV6-2/TRBV6-3	CASSTGILLSPDTQYF	TGTGCCAGCAGTACCGGGATCCTTTTAAGTCCAGATACGCAGTATTTT